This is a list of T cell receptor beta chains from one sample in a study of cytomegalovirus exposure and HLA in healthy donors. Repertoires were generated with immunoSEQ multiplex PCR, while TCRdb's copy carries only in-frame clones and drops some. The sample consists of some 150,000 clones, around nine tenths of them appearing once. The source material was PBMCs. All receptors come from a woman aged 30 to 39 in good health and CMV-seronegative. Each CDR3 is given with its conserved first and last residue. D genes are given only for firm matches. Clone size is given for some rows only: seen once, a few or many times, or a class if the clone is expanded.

CASSRQGNNEKLFF | TGTGCCAGCAGCCGACAGGGTAATAATGAAAAACTGTTTTTT | TRBJ1-4 | few | TRBV5-6 | TRBD1
CASSLGGGASTQYF | TGTGCCAGCAGTTTAGGTGGGGGGGCGAGTACGCAGTATTTT | TRBJ2-3 | . | TRBV27 | .
CASSQIGSTGNEQFF | TGTGCCAGCAGCCAGATTGGTTCCACAGGGAACGAGCAGTTCTTC | TRBJ2-1 | . | TRBV16 | .
CASSAGLAGPAYEQYF | TGCGCCAGCAGCGCGGGACTAGCGGGGCCCGCCTACGAGCAGTACTTC | TRBJ2-7 | . | TRBV5-1 | TRBD2
CASGLVLGQPNYGYTF | TGTGCTAGTGGTTTGGTACTGGGACAGCCAAACTATGGCTACACCTTC | TRBJ1-2 | . | TRBV12-5 | TRBD1
CSARGTDTQYF | TGCAGTGCTCGGGGGACAGATACGCAGTATTTT | TRBJ2-3 | . | TRBV20-1 | .
CASKDLVPDTQYF | TGTGCCAGTAAGGATCTAGTTCCAGATACGCAGTATTTT | TRBJ2-3 | . | TRBV19 | .
CASSAQGQGRAFF | TGTGCCAGCAGCGCCCAGGGACAGGGAAGAGCTTTCTTT | TRBJ1-1 | . | TRBV9 | TRBD1
CASSLGPGQGDEKLFF | TGTGCCAGCAGTCTAGGTCCGGGACAGGGCGATGAAAAACTGTTTTTT | TRBJ1-4 | . | TRBV28 | TRBD1
CASRGQFLATNEKLFF | TGTGCCAGTAGGGGCCAGTTCCTGGCAACTAATGAAAAACTGTTTTTT | TRBJ1-4 | . | TRBV19 | .
CASSPGRGYYSGKADTQYF | TGTGCCAGCAGCCCCGGTCGCGGGTATTACAGCGGGAAGGCAGATACGCAGTATTTT | TRBJ2-3 | few | TRBV7-2 | TRBD2
CSSSSGVQPQHF | TGTTCCAGCAGCTCAGGGGTTCAGCCCCAGCATTTT | TRBJ1-5 | . | TRBV7-9 | .
CASGGEFLAEAFF | TGTGCCAGTGGGGGGGAGTTTTTAGCTGAAGCTTTCTTT | TRBJ1-1 | . | TRBV19 | .
CAISGTGESGYTF | TGTGCCATCAGTGGAACAGGGGAAAGTGGCTACACCTTC | TRBJ1-2 | . | TRBV10-3 | TRBD1
CASSSQRGEFTEAFF | TGTGCCAGCAGCTCGCAAAGGGGCGAGTTCACTGAAGCTTTCTTT | TRBJ1-1 | . | TRBV11-2 | .
CASSPYSGQGEEKLFF | TGCGCCAGCAGCCCCTACAGTGGGCAGGGGGAAGAAAAACTGTTTTTT | TRBJ1-4 | . | TRBV4-3 | TRBD1
CASSFFRQSNYGYTF | TGTGCCAGCAGCTTCTTCAGACAGTCAAACTATGGCTACACCTTC | TRBJ1-2 | . | TRBV5-5 | .